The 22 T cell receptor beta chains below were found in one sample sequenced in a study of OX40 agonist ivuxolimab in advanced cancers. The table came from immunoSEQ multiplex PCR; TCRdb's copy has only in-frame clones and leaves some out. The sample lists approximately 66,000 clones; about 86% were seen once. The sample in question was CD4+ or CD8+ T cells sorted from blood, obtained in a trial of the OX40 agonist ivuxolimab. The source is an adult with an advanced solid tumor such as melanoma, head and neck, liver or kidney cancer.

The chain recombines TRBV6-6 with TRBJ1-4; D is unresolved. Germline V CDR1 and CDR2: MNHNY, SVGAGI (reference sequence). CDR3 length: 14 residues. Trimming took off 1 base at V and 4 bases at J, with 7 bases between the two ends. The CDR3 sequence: CASSYYSVNEKLFF. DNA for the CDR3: TGTGCCAGCAGTTACTACAGCGTTAATGAAAAACTGTTTTTT.

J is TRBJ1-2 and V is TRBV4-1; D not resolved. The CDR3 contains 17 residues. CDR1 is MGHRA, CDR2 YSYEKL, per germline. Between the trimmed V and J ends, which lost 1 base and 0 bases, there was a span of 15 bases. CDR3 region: CASSQGVGGPPNYGYTF. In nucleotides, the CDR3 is TGCGCCAGCAGCCAAGGGGTGGGAGGGCCCCCTAACTATGGCTACACCTTC.

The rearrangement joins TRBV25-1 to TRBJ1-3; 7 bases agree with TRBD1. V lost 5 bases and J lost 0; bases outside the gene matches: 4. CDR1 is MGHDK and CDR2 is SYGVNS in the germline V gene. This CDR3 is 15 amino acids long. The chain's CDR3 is CASSRQGFSGNTIYF. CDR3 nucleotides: TGTGCCAGCAGTCGACAGGGATTCTCTGGAAACACCATATATTTT.

For the CDR3, the DNA is TGTGCCAGCTCACCAGGGACCACCCTGGAGACCCAGTACTTC. Translating it yields CASSPGTTLETQYF. The rearrangement links TRBV18 to TRBJ2-5, with D tentatively TRBD1 or TRBD2 (5 bases each). Between the trimmed V and J ends, which lost 2 bases and 5 bases, there was a span of 12 bases. This CDR3 is built from 14 residues. Germline assignment: CDR1 KGHSH and CDR2 LQKENI.

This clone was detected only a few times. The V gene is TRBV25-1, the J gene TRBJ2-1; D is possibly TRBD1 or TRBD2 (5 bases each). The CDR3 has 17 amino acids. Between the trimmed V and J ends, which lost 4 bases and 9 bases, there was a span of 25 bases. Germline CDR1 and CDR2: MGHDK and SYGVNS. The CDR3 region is CASSGDHPGGWYLEQFF. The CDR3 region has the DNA TGTGCCAGCAGTGGGGACCATCCGGGCGGCTGGTATCTTGAGCAGTTCTTC.

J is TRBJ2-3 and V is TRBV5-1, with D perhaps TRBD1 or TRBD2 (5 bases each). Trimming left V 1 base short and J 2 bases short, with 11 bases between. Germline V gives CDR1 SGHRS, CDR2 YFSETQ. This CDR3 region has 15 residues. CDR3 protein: CASSLLGVLTDTQYF. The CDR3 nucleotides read TGCGCCAGCAGCTTGTTGGGGGTCCTCACAGATACGCAGTATTTT.

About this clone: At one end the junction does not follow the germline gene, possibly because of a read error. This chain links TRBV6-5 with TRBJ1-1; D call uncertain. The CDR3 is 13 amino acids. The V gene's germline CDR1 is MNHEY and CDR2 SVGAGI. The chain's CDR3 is CASTYRGNTEAFF. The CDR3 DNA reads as TGTGCCAGCACTTACCGGGGGAACACTGAAGCTTTCTTT.

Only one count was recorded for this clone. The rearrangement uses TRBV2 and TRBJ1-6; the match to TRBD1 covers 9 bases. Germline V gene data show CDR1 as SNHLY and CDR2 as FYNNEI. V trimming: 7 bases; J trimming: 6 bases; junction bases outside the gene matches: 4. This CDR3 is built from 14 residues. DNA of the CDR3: TGTGCCAGCAAGGACAGGGGACCTAATTCACCCCTCCACTTT. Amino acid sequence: CASKDRGPNSPLHF.

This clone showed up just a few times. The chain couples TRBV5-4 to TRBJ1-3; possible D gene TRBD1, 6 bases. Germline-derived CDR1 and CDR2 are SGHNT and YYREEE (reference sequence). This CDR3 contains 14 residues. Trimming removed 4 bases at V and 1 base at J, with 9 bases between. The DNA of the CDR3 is TGTGCCAGCAGCCTGACAGGTTCTGGAAACACCATATATTTT. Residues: CASSLTGSGNTIYF.

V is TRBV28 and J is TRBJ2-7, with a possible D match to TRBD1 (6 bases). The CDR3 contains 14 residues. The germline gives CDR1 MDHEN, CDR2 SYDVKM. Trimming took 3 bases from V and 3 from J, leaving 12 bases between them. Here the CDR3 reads CASSLVGQHYEQYF. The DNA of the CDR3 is TGTGCCAGCAGTTTGGTGGGACAACACTACGAGCAGTACTTC.

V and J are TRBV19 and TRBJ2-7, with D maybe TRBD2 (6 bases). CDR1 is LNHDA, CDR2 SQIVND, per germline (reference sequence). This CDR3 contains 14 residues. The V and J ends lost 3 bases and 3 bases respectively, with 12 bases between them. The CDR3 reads CASSMGRTFYEQYF. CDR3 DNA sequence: TGTGCCAGTAGTATGGGGAGGACATTCTACGAGCAGTACTTC. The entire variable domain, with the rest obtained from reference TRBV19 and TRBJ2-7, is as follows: DGGITQSPKYLFRKEGQNVTLSCEQNLNHDAMYWYRQDPGQGLRLIYYSQIVNDFQKGDIAEGYSVSREKKESFPLTVTSAQKNPTAFYLCASSMGRTFYEQYFGPGTRLTVT.

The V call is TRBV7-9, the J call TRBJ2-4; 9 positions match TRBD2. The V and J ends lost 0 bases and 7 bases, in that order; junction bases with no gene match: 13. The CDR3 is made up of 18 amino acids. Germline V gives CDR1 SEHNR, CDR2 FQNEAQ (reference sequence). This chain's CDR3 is CASSLAGPAGGLGNIQYF. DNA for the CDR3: TGTGCCAGCAGCTTAGCGGGTCCAGCGGGGGGCCTCGGGAACATTCAGTACTTC.

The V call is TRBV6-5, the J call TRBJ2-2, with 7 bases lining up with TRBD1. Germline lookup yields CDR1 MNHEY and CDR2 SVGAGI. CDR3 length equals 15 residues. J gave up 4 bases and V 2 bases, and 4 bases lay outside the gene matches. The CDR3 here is CASSYTGQATGELFF. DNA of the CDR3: TGTGCCAGCAGTTACACTGGACAGGCCACCGGGGAGCTGTTTTTT.

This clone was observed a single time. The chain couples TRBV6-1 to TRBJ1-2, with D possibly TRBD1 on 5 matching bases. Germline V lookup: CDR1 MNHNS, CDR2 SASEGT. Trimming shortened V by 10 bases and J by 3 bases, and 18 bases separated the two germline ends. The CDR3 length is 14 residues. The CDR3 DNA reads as TGTGCCATCTATACAGGTCAACTACACTATGGCTACACCTTC. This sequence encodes CAIYTGQLHYGYTF.

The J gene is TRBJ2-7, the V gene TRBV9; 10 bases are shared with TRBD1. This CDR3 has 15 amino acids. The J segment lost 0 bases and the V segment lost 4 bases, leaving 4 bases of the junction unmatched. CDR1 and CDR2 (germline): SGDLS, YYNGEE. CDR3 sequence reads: CASSNGQGGSYEQYF. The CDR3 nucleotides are TGTGCCAGCAGCAACGGACAGGGGGGCTCCTACGAGCAGTACTTC. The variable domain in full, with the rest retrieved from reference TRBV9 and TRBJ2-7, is DSGVTQTPKHLITATGQRVTLRCSPRSGDLSVYWYQQSLDQGLQFLIQYYNGEERAKGNILERFSAQQFPDLHSELNLSSLELGDSALYFCASSNGQGGSYEQYFGPGTRLTVT.

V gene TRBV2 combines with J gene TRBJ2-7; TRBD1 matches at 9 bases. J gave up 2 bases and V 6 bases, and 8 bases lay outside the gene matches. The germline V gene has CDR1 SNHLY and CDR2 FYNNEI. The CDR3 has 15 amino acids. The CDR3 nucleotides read TGTGCCAGCAGAGTTGGACAGGGGATGGCCTACGAGCAGTACTTC. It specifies CASRVGQGMAYEQYF. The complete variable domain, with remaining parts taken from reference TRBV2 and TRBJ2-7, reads EPEVTQTPSHQVTQMGQEVILRCVPISNHLYFYWYRQILGQKVEFLVSFYNNEISEKSEIFDDQFSVERPDGSNFTLKIRSTKLEDSAMYFCASRVGQGMAYEQYFGPGTRLTVT.

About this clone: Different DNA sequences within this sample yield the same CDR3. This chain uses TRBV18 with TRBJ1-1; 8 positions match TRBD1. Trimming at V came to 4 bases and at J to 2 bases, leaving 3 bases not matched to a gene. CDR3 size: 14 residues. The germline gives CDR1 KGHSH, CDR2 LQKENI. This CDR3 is CASSLGQGNTEAFF. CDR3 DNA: TGTGCCAGCTCACTAGGACAGGGCAACACTGAAGCTTTCTTT.

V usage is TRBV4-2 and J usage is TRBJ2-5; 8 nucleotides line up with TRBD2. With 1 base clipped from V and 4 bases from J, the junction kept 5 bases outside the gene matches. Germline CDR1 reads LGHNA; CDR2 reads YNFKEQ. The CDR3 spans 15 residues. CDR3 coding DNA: TGTGCCAGCAGCCAAGGGAGGACTAGCTTAGAGACCCAGTACTTC. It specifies CASSQGRTSLETQYF.

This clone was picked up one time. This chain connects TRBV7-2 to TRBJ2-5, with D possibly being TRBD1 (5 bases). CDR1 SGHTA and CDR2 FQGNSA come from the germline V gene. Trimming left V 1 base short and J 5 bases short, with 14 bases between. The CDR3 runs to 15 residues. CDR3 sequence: CASSLEAGPWETQYF. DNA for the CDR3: TGTGCCAGCAGCTTAGAGGCAGGGCCGTGGGAGACCCAGTACTTC.

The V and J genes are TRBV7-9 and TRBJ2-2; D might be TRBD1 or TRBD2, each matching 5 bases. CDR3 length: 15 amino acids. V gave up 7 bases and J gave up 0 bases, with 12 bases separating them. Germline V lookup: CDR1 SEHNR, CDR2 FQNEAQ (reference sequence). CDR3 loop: CASNHGAANTGELFF. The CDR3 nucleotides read TGTGCCAGCAACCACGGGGCCGCGAACACCGGGGAGCTGTTTTTT.

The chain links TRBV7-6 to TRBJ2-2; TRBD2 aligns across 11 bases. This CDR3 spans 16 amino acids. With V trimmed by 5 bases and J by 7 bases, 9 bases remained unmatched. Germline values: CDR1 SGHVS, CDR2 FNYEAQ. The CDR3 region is CASSPTSGESNGELFF. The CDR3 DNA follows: TGTGCCAGCAGCCCGACTAGCGGGGAGTCTAACGGGGAGCTGTTTTTT.

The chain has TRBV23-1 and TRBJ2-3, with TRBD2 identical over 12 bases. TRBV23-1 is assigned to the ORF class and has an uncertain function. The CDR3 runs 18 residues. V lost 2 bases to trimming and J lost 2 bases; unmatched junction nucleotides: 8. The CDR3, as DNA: TGCGCCAGCAGTCAACCCCGACTAGCGGGGGACTCCACAGATACGCAGTATTTT. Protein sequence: CASSQPRLAGDSTDTQYF.